The rows below give T cell receptor beta chains drawn from one sample of a study of beta chain features in type 1 diabetes. Some clones are missing from TCRdb's copy, which holds only in-frame ones; the method was immunoSEQ multiplex PCR. This table has under 300,000 clones, more than 11% appearing once. The sequenced sample was naive CD4+ T cells from blood. The receptor set was obtained from a man under 40 with type 1 diabetes. Both conserved end residues are part of each CDR3. Each record gives: clone size, D gene, J gene, V gene, CDR3 DNA, CDR3 protein. D genes are given only for firm matches. Clone sizes are given selectively: once, few, many, or a class where the clone is expanded.

abundance: few
d_gene: -
j_gene: TRBJ1-4
v_gene: TRBV7-2
CDR3nt: TGTGCCAGCAGCCCCGGGGGAGTCAGTGAAAAACTGTTTTTT
CDR3aa: CASSPGGVSEKLFF

abundance: -
d_gene: TRBD1
j_gene: TRBJ1-2
v_gene: TRBV5-1
CDR3nt: TGCGCCAGCAGCCCACGGACAGGAGCTAACTATGGCTACACCTTC
CDR3aa: CASSPRTGANYGYTF

abundance: -
d_gene: TRBD1
j_gene: TRBJ1-1
v_gene: TRBV11-2
CDR3nt: TGTGCCAGCAGCGAAGCCGGGACAGCCAACACTGAAGCTTTCTTT
CDR3aa: CASSEAGTANTEAFF

abundance: -
d_gene: -
j_gene: TRBJ2-7
v_gene: TRBV7-9
CDR3nt: TGTGCCAGCAGCCTAGGGGGGACTTTCCCCGAGCAGTACTTC
CDR3aa: CASSLGGTFPEQYF

abundance: -
d_gene: -
j_gene: TRBJ2-5
v_gene: TRBV5-1
CDR3nt: TGCGCCAGCAGCTCATCCAGTGGGGGCGAGACCCAGTACTTC
CDR3aa: CASSSSSGGETQYF

abundance: -
d_gene: TRBD2
j_gene: TRBJ2-5
v_gene: TRBV5-5
CDR3nt: TGTGCCAGCAGCCTTGGAGATAGCGGGAAAACTGAGACCCAGTACTTC
CDR3aa: CASSLGDSGKTETQYF

abundance: -
d_gene: TRBD2
j_gene: TRBJ2-1
v_gene: TRBV7-2
CDR3nt: TGTGCCAGCAGCCCCCCGGGACTAGCGGGAGGCAATGAGCAGTTCTTC
CDR3aa: CASSPPGLAGGNEQFF

abundance: few
d_gene: TRBD2
j_gene: TRBJ2-3
v_gene: TRBV9
CDR3nt: TGTGCCAGCAGCCCCCGACTAGCTACGGGAGATACGCAGTATTTT
CDR3aa: CASSPRLATGDTQYF

abundance: few
d_gene: -
j_gene: TRBJ1-1
v_gene: TRBV7-6
CDR3nt: TGTGCCAGCAGCCGACAGCAGAACACTGAAGCTTTCTTT
CDR3aa: CASSRQQNTEAFF

abundance: few
d_gene: -
j_gene: TRBJ2-2
v_gene: TRBV6-1
CDR3nt: TGTGCCAGCAGTCGGGCGGGTGCTATCGGGGAGCTGTTTTTT
CDR3aa: CASSRAGAIGELFF

abundance: -
d_gene: -
j_gene: TRBJ2-7
v_gene: TRBV10-3
CDR3nt: TGTGCCATCAGTGAGGGTAGGGGCTCCTACGAGCAGTACTTC
CDR3aa: CAISEGRGSYEQYF

abundance: few
d_gene: TRBD1
j_gene: TRBJ1-2
v_gene: TRBV4-2
CDR3nt: TGTGCCAGCAGCAGTCCGGGACAGGGATCACCCAACTATGGCTACACCTTC
CDR3aa: CASSSPGQGSPNYGYTF

abundance: few
d_gene: TRBD2
j_gene: TRBJ2-7
v_gene: TRBV2
CDR3nt: TGTGCCAGCAGTGTCGGTAGCGGGGGAGCCTACGAGCAGTACTTC
CDR3aa: CASSVGSGGAYEQYF

abundance: few
d_gene: -
j_gene: TRBJ2-7
v_gene: TRBV6-6
CDR3nt: TGTGCCAGCAGTTACGAGGCCTCCTACGAGCAGTACTTC
CDR3aa: CASSYEASYEQYF

abundance: -
d_gene: -
j_gene: TRBJ1-2
v_gene: TRBV11-2
CDR3nt: TGTGCCAGCAGCTTAGATGGTCGAACAGGGCCCTATGGCTACACCTTC
CDR3aa: CASSLDGRTGPYGYTF

abundance: few
d_gene: -
j_gene: TRBJ1-2
v_gene: TRBV6-5
CDR3nt: TGTGCCAGCAGTTACTCGAATTCAGGGAACTCTGGCTACACCTTC
CDR3aa: CASSYSNSGNSGYTF

abundance: -
d_gene: -
j_gene: TRBJ2-1
v_gene: TRBV4-1
CDR3nt: TGCGCCAGCAGCCAAGACCAACTAGGCGAGCGGAGGCCCAATGAGCAGTTCTTC
CDR3aa: CASSQDQLGERRPNEQFF

abundance: -
d_gene: -
j_gene: TRBJ1-1
v_gene: TRBV7-9
CDR3nt: TGTGCCAGCAGCTGGGAGGCTGAAGCTTTCTTT
CDR3aa: CASSWEAEAFF

abundance: -
d_gene: -
j_gene: TRBJ1-4
v_gene: TRBV27
CDR3nt: TGTGCCAGCAGCGAGTACAGGGATGGTGAAAAACTGTTTTTT
CDR3aa: CASSEYRDGEKLFF

abundance: few
d_gene: -
j_gene: TRBJ2-3
v_gene: TRBV18
CDR3nt: TGTGCCAGCTCACAGCCAGATACGCAGTATTTT
CDR3aa: CASSQPDTQYF

abundance: -
d_gene: -
j_gene: TRBJ1-6
v_gene: TRBV10-3
CDR3nt: TGTGCCATCACCCCGGGACAAAAAAATTCACCCCTCCACTTT
CDR3aa: CAITPGQKNSPLHF

abundance: -
d_gene: -
j_gene: TRBJ1-2
v_gene: TRBV5-6
CDR3nt: TGTGCCAGCAGCTCTGGACAGCCCCTCTATGGCTACACCTTC
CDR3aa: CASSSGQPLYGYTF

abundance: few
d_gene: TRBD2
j_gene: TRBJ2-3
v_gene: TRBV7-9
CDR3nt: TGTGCCAGCAGCTTTGATTCGGGGGGGCCTGGTACGCAGTATTTT
CDR3aa: CASSFDSGGPGTQYF

abundance: few
d_gene: -
j_gene: TRBJ2-1
v_gene: TRBV7-9
CDR3nt: TGTGCCAGCAGCTTAGCGGGGCACGGCGATGAGCAGTTCTTC
CDR3aa: CASSLAGHGDEQFF

abundance: -
d_gene: -
j_gene: TRBJ2-7
v_gene: TRBV2
CDR3nt: TGTGCCAGCAGTGAAGAGGAACTAACCTACGAGCAGTACTTC
CDR3aa: CASSEEELTYEQYF

abundance: -
d_gene: -
j_gene: TRBJ2-5
v_gene: TRBV5-1
CDR3nt: TGCGCCAGCAGCTTGGGACCGATTGAAACAGGGCAAGAGACCCAGTACTTC
CDR3aa: CASSLGPIETGQETQYF

abundance: -
d_gene: -
j_gene: TRBJ1-5
v_gene: TRBV7-9
CDR3nt: TGTGCCAGCAGCTTAGCAGGAAGGGGTCAGCCCCAGCATTTT
CDR3aa: CASSLAGRGQPQHF

abundance: -
d_gene: -
j_gene: TRBJ1-1
v_gene: TRBV20-1
CDR3nt: TGCAGCGCGCCGTTGAACACTGAAGCTTTCTTT
CDR3aa: CSAPLNTEAFF

abundance: -
d_gene: TRBD2
j_gene: TRBJ2-1
v_gene: TRBV11-3
CDR3nt: TGTGCCAGCAGCTTACAAGGTAGCGGGAGCTACAATGAGCAGTTCTTC
CDR3aa: CASSLQGSGSYNEQFF

abundance: -
d_gene: -
j_gene: TRBJ1-1
v_gene: TRBV6-6
CDR3nt: TGTGCCAGCAGTTCTATGACAGGTCGGAGGACTGAAGCTTTCTTT
CDR3aa: CASSSMTGRRTEAFF

abundance: few
d_gene: -
j_gene: TRBJ2-2
v_gene: TRBV6-5
CDR3nt: TGTGCCAGCAGTACAGCCGGGGAGCTGTTTTTT
CDR3aa: CASSTAGELFF

abundance: -
d_gene: -
j_gene: TRBJ2-7
v_gene: TRBV6-5
CDR3nt: TGTGCCAGCGGCAGGGGGGAGGAACAGCAGTACTTC
CDR3aa: CASGRGEEQQYF

abundance: -
d_gene: -
j_gene: TRBJ1-1
v_gene: TRBV19
CDR3nt: TGTGCCAGTAGAACGGTTCCGAACACTGAAGCTTTCTTT
CDR3aa: CASRTVPNTEAFF

abundance: few
d_gene: TRBD2
j_gene: TRBJ2-3
v_gene: TRBV27
CDR3nt: TGTGCCAGCAGTTTACGGCTAGCGGGGGGCACAGATACGCAGTATTTT
CDR3aa: CASSLRLAGGTDTQYF

abundance: -
d_gene: TRBD1
j_gene: TRBJ2-2
v_gene: TRBV5-1
CDR3nt: TGCGCCAGCAGCCCCCGACAGGGTGACACCGGGGAGCTGTTTTTT
CDR3aa: CASSPRQGDTGELFF

abundance: -
d_gene: TRBD2
j_gene: TRBJ2-1
v_gene: TRBV7-9
CDR3nt: TGTGCCAGCAGCTCCACTAGCGGGAGCCTCCCCGAAGGCTACAATGAGCAGTTCTTC
CDR3aa: CASSSTSGSLPEGYNEQFF

abundance: -
d_gene: -
j_gene: TRBJ2-5
v_gene: TRBV2
CDR3nt: TGTGCCAGCACCGAGGCTTCAACTGAAGAGACCCAGTACTTC
CDR3aa: CASTEASTEETQYF

abundance: few
d_gene: -
j_gene: TRBJ2-3
v_gene: TRBV5-1
CDR3nt: TGCGCCAGCATAGGGGGGCGGGAGTCTTCAGATACGCAGTATTTT
CDR3aa: CASIGGRESSDTQYF

abundance: -
d_gene: -
j_gene: TRBJ2-4
v_gene: TRBV6-5
CDR3nt: TGTGCCAGCAGTTACTCGCAGGGGAGCGACATTCAGTACTTC
CDR3aa: CASSYSQGSDIQYF

abundance: few
d_gene: -
j_gene: TRBJ2-1
v_gene: TRBV4-2
CDR3nt: TGTGCCAGCAGCCAATTTGCAGATGAGCAGTTCTTC
CDR3aa: CASSQFADEQFF

abundance: -
d_gene: TRBD1
j_gene: TRBJ1-1
v_gene: TRBV5-1
CDR3nt: TGCGCCAGCAGCTGGGGTCGGGACAGCTTGACTGAAGCTTTCTTT
CDR3aa: CASSWGRDSLTEAFF

abundance: few
d_gene: -
j_gene: TRBJ2-3
v_gene: TRBV6-1
CDR3nt: TGTGCCAGCAGTGATGGTAGCACCTACACAGATACGCAGTATTTT
CDR3aa: CASSDGSTYTDTQYF

abundance: -
d_gene: -
j_gene: TRBJ2-3
v_gene: TRBV5-1
CDR3nt: TGCGCCAGCAGCTCGTTTGGCGGCCCCACAGATACGCAGTATTTT
CDR3aa: CASSSFGGPTDTQYF

abundance: -
d_gene: TRBD1
j_gene: TRBJ1-2
v_gene: TRBV15
CDR3nt: TGTGCCACCAGCAGAGAGGGACAGGGGGCCTATGGCTACACCTTC
CDR3aa: CATSREGQGAYGYTF

abundance: few
d_gene: -
j_gene: TRBJ2-7
v_gene: TRBV29-1
CDR3nt: TGCAGCGTTGAAGGACAGACCTACGAGCAGTACTTC
CDR3aa: CSVEGQTYEQYF

abundance: -
d_gene: TRBD2
j_gene: TRBJ2-1
v_gene: TRBV5-1
CDR3nt: TGCGCCAGCAGTCCCCAGCTATTAGCGGGGAAAGGAAACAATGAGCAGTTCTTC
CDR3aa: CASSPQLLAGKGNNEQFF

abundance: few
d_gene: -
j_gene: TRBJ1-2
v_gene: TRBV11-2
CDR3nt: TGTGCCAGCAGCTTAGCGGGGGTCCATGGCTACACCTTC
CDR3aa: CASSLAGVHGYTF

abundance: -
d_gene: TRBD1
j_gene: TRBJ1-5
v_gene: TRBV7-2
CDR3nt: TGTGCCAGCAGCTTAGAGGGGGCCCTTCGACCCCAGCATTTT
CDR3aa: CASSLEGALRPQHF

abundance: -
d_gene: TRBD1
j_gene: TRBJ1-3
v_gene: TRBV30
CDR3nt: TGTGCCTGGAGTGTAAGTCGGACAGGGTTTGGAAACACCATATATTTT
CDR3aa: CAWSVSRTGFGNTIYF

abundance: -
d_gene: TRBD1
j_gene: TRBJ1-5
v_gene: TRBV6-6
CDR3nt: TGTGCCAGCATTACAGGGGGCGAGCAGCCCCAGCATTTT
CDR3aa: CASITGGEQPQHF